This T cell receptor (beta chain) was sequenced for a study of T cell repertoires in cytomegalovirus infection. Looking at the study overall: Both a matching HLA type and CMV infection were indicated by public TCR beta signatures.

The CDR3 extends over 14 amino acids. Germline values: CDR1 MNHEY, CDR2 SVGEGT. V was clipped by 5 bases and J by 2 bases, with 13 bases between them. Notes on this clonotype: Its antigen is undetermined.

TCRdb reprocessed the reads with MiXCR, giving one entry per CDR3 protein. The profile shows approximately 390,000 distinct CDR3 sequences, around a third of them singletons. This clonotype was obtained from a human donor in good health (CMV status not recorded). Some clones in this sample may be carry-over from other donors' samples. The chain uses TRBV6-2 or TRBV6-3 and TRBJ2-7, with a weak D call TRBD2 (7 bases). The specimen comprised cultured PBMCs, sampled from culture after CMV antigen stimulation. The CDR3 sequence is CASSPGGLTYEQYF. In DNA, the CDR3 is TGTGCCAGCAGTCCGGGGGGCCTAACCTACGAGCAGTACTTC.